The 32 T cell receptor beta chains listed next were all sequenced from one sample in a study of neoadjuvant nivolumab and ipilimumab in lung cancer. TCRdb's table, derived via immunoSEQ multiplex PCR, lists solely in-frame clones and lacks some. The table lists 15,000 to 20,000 clones, approximately 87% of them singletons. Sample: peripheral blood, taken before neoadjuvant nivolumab, alone or with ipilimumab. These receptors were obtained from an adult with non-small cell lung cancer.

The chain employs TRBV5-4 and TRBJ1-1; tentative D call: TRBD1 (6 bases). The ends were cut back, 4 bases at V and 1 base at J, with 11 bases in the middle. This CDR3 is built from 14 residues. Per the germline V gene, CDR1 is SGHNT and CDR2 is YYREEE (reference sequence). The CDR3: CASSTMTGNTEAFF. CDR3 bases: TGTGCCAGCAGCACGATGACAGGGAACACTGAAGCTTTCTTT. The variable domain in full, completed from reference TRBV5-4 and TRBJ1-1, reads ETGVTQSPTHLIKTRGQQVTLRCSSQSGHNTVSWYQQALGQGPQFIFQYYREEENGRGNFPPRFSGLQFPNYSSELNVNALELDDSALYLCASSTMTGNTEAFFGQGTRLTVV.

The J gene is TRBJ2-7, the V gene TRBV28; the D gene is possibly TRBD2 (6 bases). Looked up from germline, CDR1 is MDHEN and CDR2 is SYDVKM. V was pared by 2 bases and J by 4 bases, with 6 bases between. The CDR3 spans 12 residues. CDR3 nucleotides: TGTGCCAGCAGTTTAGGAGGGTACGAGCAGTACTTC. It codes for CASSLGGYEQYF.

J is TRBJ2-7 and V is TRBV7-2; possible D gene TRBD2, 6 bases. The CDR3 covers 15 residues. Germline V lookup: CDR1 SGHTA, CDR2 FQGNSA. V dropped 4 bases and J dropped 6 bases, with 19 bases sitting between them. CDR3 region: CASSSSGSGALEQYF. In DNA form, the CDR3 reads TGTGCCAGCAGCTCCTCGGGTAGCGGCGCCCTCGAGCAGTACTTC.

The rearrangement links TRBV5-4 to TRBJ2-1, with TRBD2 as a possible D gene (5 bases). Per germline, CDR1 SGHNT and CDR2 YYREEE (reference sequence). Trimming stripped 2 bases from V and 5 bases from J, with 17 bases between. The CDR3 is 16 amino acids. Written as DNA, the CDR3 is TGTGCCAGCAGCTTCAAACGGGGTTTGAATGACAATGAGCAGTTCTTC. Its protein is CASSFKRGLNDNEQFF.

This chain joins TRBV27 and TRBJ2-7, with D perhaps TRBD1 (6 bases). CDR3 length equals 15 residues. V dropped 6 bases and J dropped 0 bases, with 15 bases sitting between them. Germline-derived CDR1 and CDR2 are MNHEY and SMNVEV (reference sequence). The CDR3 reads CASRPPGQISYEQYF. In nucleotides, the CDR3 is TGTGCCAGCAGGCCACCGGGACAAATCTCCTACGAGCAGTACTTC.

This clone appeared once. The chain combines TRBV7-3 with TRBJ2-7, with D possibly matching TRBD1 (6 bases). V lost 5 bases, J lost 5 bases, and 16 bases lay in between. The CDR3 is 14 amino acids. Germline V CDR1 and CDR2: SGHTA, FQGTGA. The CDR3 protein is CASSPEGGGDEQYF. CDR3 DNA sequence: TGTGCCAGCAGCCCGGAAGGGGGTGGCGACGAGCAGTACTTC.

The V call is TRBV14, the J call TRBJ2-1; no clear D. The V gene lost 1 base and the J gene lost 0 bases, with 13 bases spanning the gap. The germline V gene encodes CDR1 SGHDN and CDR2 FVKESK. The CDR3 length is 17 residues. CDR3 amino acids: CASSQATAASSYNEQFF. The CDR3 coding sequence is TGTGCCAGCAGCCAAGCGACGGCCGCGAGCTCCTACAATGAGCAGTTCTTC.

CDR3 in DNA: TGTGCCAGCAGTTCACAGGAGAACCGGAAAGCTTTCTTT. Translated, it gives CASSSQENRKAFF. This rearrangement joins TRBV11-2 to TRBJ1-1; D is possibly TRBD1 (5 bases). Germline lookup yields CDR1 SGHAT and CDR2 FQNNGV. This CDR3 region has 13 residues. Trimming shortened V by 6 bases and J by 9 bases, and 17 bases separated the two germline ends.

The J gene is TRBJ1-2, the V gene TRBV2; unclear D gene. The V end lost 3 bases, the J end lost 3 bases, and 8 bases lay between the germline ends. The CDR3 is 13 amino acids. Germline V gene sequence: CDR1 SNHLY, CDR2 FYNNEI. The CDR3 bases are TGTGCCAGCAGTGAGCAGGCTCACTATGGCTACACCTTC. Protein product: CASSEQAHYGYTF.

The V gene is TRBV6-1, the J gene TRBJ1-1, with 7 bases aligning to TRBD1. Germline V gene sequence: CDR1 MNHNS, CDR2 SASEGT. V shed 5 bases, J shed 3 bases, and the junction held 9 bases outside the gene matches. CDR3 length equals 15 residues. CDR3 sequence reads: CASSTGVLGDTEAFF. The CDR3 DNA sequence: TGTGCCAGCAGTACAGGGGTCCTGGGCGACACTGAAGCTTTCTTT.

This clone was detected only once. The chain has TRBV18 and TRBJ1-1; D call uncertain. CDR1 and CDR2 (germline): KGHSH, LQKENI. V shed 2 bases and J shed 1 base, with 8 bases lying between them. The CDR3 consists of 14 residues. CDR3 loop: CASSPKAQNTEAFF. CDR3 coding DNA: TGTGCCAGCTCACCAAAGGCCCAGAACACTGAAGCTTTCTTT. The full variable domain, its missing parts supplied by reference TRBV18 and TRBJ1-1, is NAGVMQNPRHLVRRRGQEARLRCSPMKGHSHVYWYRQLPEEGLKFMVYLQKENIIDESGMPKERFSAEFPKEGPSILRIQQVVRGDSAAYFCASSPKAQNTEAFFGQGTRLTVV.

This rearrangement joins TRBV2 to TRBJ1-5, with a tentative D call TRBD1 (6 bases). This CDR3 spans 15 amino acids. The germline V and J ends were trimmed by 6 bases and 0 bases, with 12 bases remaining between them. Germline V gene lookup returns CDR1 SNHLY and CDR2 FYNNEI. In DNA form, the CDR3 reads TGTGCCAGCAGGCGGACAGTGAATAGCAATCAGCCCCAGCATTTT. It translates to CASRRTVNSNQPQHF.

The V gene is TRBV29-1, the J gene TRBJ2-1, with D perhaps TRBD1 or TRBD2 (5 bases each). The germline gives CDR1 SQVTM, CDR2 ANQGSEA. This CDR3 is 13 amino acids long. Trimming shortened V by 2 bases and J by 6 bases, and 11 bases separated the two germline ends. DNA of the CDR3: TGCAGCGTTGAACTCCAGGGACCCAATGAGCAGTTCTTC. Translation gives CSVELQGPNEQFF.

V is TRBV6-5 and J is TRBJ2-7, with unresolved D. V was pared by 0 bases and J by 3 bases, with 6 bases between. The CDR3 runs 13 residues. Germline loops: CDR1 MNHEY, CDR2 SVGAGI. The CDR3 DNA reads as TGTGCCAGCAGTTACTCGAGGAGCTACGAGCAGTACTTC. Translated, it gives CASSYSRSYEQYF.

The rearrangement joins TRBV7-9 to TRBJ2-3, with 10 positions matching TRBD2. The CDR3 is 15 amino acids. J was trimmed by 2 bases and V by 6 bases; bases with no gene match: 5. CDR1 SEHNR and CDR2 FQNEAQ come from the germline V gene (reference sequence). The CDR3 DNA sequence: TGTGCCAGCAGACTAGCGGGATTTCCCACAGATACGCAGTATTTT. This sequence encodes CASRLAGFPTDTQYF.

The V and J genes are TRBV20-1 and TRBJ1-1; the D gene is possibly TRBD1 (5 bases). Trimming took off 6 bases at V and 9 bases at J, with 14 bases between the two ends. This CDR3 comprises 11 residues. In germline, CDR1 is DFQATT, CDR2 SNEGSKA (reference sequence). The CDR3 DNA is TGCAGTGCCCCTCGCGGACAACAAGCTTTCTTT. Translated, it gives CSAPRGQQAFF.

Here the CDR3 DNA reads TGTGCCAGCAGTTACTCGAAGGGGGCAGGTGGCTACACCTTC. Its protein is CASSYSKGAGGYTF. The rearrangement links TRBV6-5 to TRBJ1-2; 7 positions agree with TRBD1. This CDR3 region has 14 residues. Germline V gene lookup returns CDR1 MNHEY and CDR2 SVGAGI. V lost 0 bases, J lost 7 bases, and 5 bases stayed unmatched.

This chain uses TRBV6-5 with TRBJ2-7, with a possible D match to TRBD1 (6 bases). Germline assignment: CDR1 MNHEY and CDR2 SVGAGI. V was clipped by 2 bases and J by 1 base, with 15 bases between them. This CDR3 spans 16 amino acids. CDR3 loop: CASSYRVRTASYEQYF. The CDR3 DNA sequence: TGTGCCAGCAGTTACCGGGTACGGACAGCTTCCTACGAGCAGTACTTC.

CDR3 loop: CASSLSGWGYEQYF. CDR3 nucleotide sequence: TGTGCCAGCAGTTTAAGCGGCTGGGGCTACGAGCAGTACTTC. The genes are TRBV27 and TRBJ2-7; the D gene is possibly TRBD2 (5 bases). The V gene lost 2 bases and the J gene lost 3 bases, with 11 bases spanning the gap. Germline CDR1 and CDR2: MNHEY and SMNVEV (reference sequence). The CDR3 is made up of 14 amino acids.

This chain uses TRBV7-9 with TRBJ2-6; D gene uncertain. There are 14 residues in the CDR3. V lost 2 bases and J lost 2, with 4 bases in between. From germline, CDR1 is SEHNR and CDR2 FQNEAQ (reference sequence). CDR3 protein: CASSLSTGANVLTF. The DNA of the CDR3 is TGTGCCAGCAGCTTATCTACTGGGGCCAACGTCCTGACTTTC.

The chain is built from TRBV18 and TRBJ2-1; TRBD2 matches at 10 bases. This CDR3 spans 14 amino acids. Germline V lookup: CDR1 KGHSH, CDR2 LQKENI. V shed 8 bases and J 6 bases; nucleotides not matched to a gene: 7. CDR3 sequence: CASGGSGRVNEQFF. In DNA form, the CDR3 reads TGTGCCAGCGGAGGGAGCGGGAGGGTCAATGAGCAGTTCTTC. Based on the CDR3 plus reference TRBV18 and TRBJ2-1, the full variable domain is NAGVMQNPRHLVRRRGQEARLRCSPMKGHSHVYWYRQLPEEGLKFMVYLQKENIIDESGMPKERFSAEFPKEGPSILRIQQVVRGDSAAYFCASGGSGRVNEQFFGPGTRLTVL.

The V call is TRBV7-2, the J call TRBJ1-1; 9 bases line up with TRBD1. The V gene's germline CDR1 is SGHTA and CDR2 FQGNSA. Trimming took 3 bases from V and 5 from J; bases not matched to a gene: 7. The CDR3 loop spans 15 amino acids. This chain's CDR3 is CASSLVDRGWTEAFF. The CDR3, as DNA: TGTGCCAGCAGCTTGGTGGACAGGGGTTGGACTGAAGCTTTCTTT. Using reference TRBV7-2 and TRBJ1-1 for the parts outside the CDR3, the full variable domain is GAGVSQSPSNKVTEKGKDVELRCDPISGHTALYWYRQSLGQGLEFLIYFQGNSAPDKSGLPSDRFSAERTGGSVSTLTIQRTQQEDSAVYLCASSLVDRGWTEAFFGQGTRLTVV.

The chain has TRBV7-2 and TRBJ1-1; D is ambiguous. Per the germline V gene, CDR1 is SGHTA and CDR2 is FQGNSA. The V end lost 6 bases, the J end lost 6 bases, and 14 bases lay between the germline ends. The CDR3 has 13 residues. CDR3: CASSLSLRSEAFF. The CDR3 DNA follows: TGTGCCAGCAGTCTCAGCCTGAGGTCTGAAGCTTTCTTT.

The DNA of the CDR3 is TGCGCCAGCAGCCCCCTAGGGACGAGCTCCTACGAGCAGTACTTC. Translation: CASSPLGTSSYEQYF. This chain links TRBV4-1 with TRBJ2-7; D may be TRBD1 or TRBD2 (5 bases each). The CDR3 consists of 15 residues. From germline, CDR1 is MGHRA and CDR2 YSYEKL. The V end lost 4 bases, the J end lost 0 bases, and 13 bases lay between the germline ends.

This clone appeared once. The chain is built from TRBV14 and TRBJ1-3; D perhaps matches TRBD1 (6 bases). The CDR3 loop spans 17 amino acids. V gave up 4 bases and J gave up 0 bases, with 16 bases separating them. Germline V gene data show CDR1 as SGHDN and CDR2 as FVKESK. CDR3 in DNA: TGTGCCAGCAGCCCCGGGGGGGGGCGCTTCTCTGGAAACACCATATATTTT. Its protein product is CASSPGGGRFSGNTIYF.

The genes are TRBV5-5 and TRBJ2-3; the D gene is possibly TRBD2 (6 bases). Germline CDR1 is SGHKS and CDR2 is YYEKEE (reference sequence). Trimming left V 2 bases short and J 1 base short, with 8 bases between. This CDR3 has 14 residues. The CDR3 sequence is CASSFSSGTDTQYF. Written as DNA, the CDR3 is TGTGCCAGCAGCTTTTCTAGCGGCACAGATACGCAGTATTTT.

The chain uses TRBV5-1 and TRBJ2-4; D uncertain. V was pared by 4 bases and J by 0 bases, with 8 bases between. The CDR3 is made up of 14 amino acids. The germline gives CDR1 SGHRS, CDR2 YFSETQ. The CDR3 is CASSENLAKNIQYF. As DNA, the CDR3 is TGCGCCAGCAGCGAGAATTTAGCCAAAAACATTCAGTACTTC.

This chain joins TRBV13 and TRBJ2-1; 10 nucleotides align to TRBD2. Germline CDR1 reads PRHDT; CDR2 reads FYEKMQ (reference sequence). V shed 4 bases and J 2 bases; nucleotides not matched to a gene: 8. The CDR3 is 17 residues long. The DNA for the CDR3 is TGTGCCAGCAGCTCGATAGCGGGAGGCACCACCTACAATGAGCAGTTCTTC. It is translated as CASSSIAGGTTYNEQFF.

This rearrangement joins TRBV30 to TRBJ2-5; D is unclear. The V gene lost 5 bases and the J gene lost 2 bases, with 9 bases spanning the gap. The CDR3 is 12 residues long. Germline lookup yields CDR1 GTSNPN and CDR2 SVGIG (reference sequence). CDR3 in DNA: TGTGCCTGGTTGGAAGATCAAGAGACCCAGTACTTC. Its translation: CAWLEDQETQYF. The variable domain in full, completed from reference TRBV30 and TRBJ2-5, reads SQTIHQWPATLVQPVGSPLSLECTVEGTSNPNLYWYRQAAGRGLQLLFYSVGIGQISSEVPQNLSASRPQDRQFILSSKKLLLSDSGFYLCAWLEDQETQYFGPGTRLLVL.

V and J are TRBV5-4 and TRBJ2-5; D gene ambiguous. The germline CDR1 and CDR2 sequences are SGHNT and YYREEE (reference sequence). The CDR3 runs to 13 residues. Deletions cut 1 base from V and 2 bases from J, with 6 bases between. CDR3: CASSLRDQETQYF. CDR3 coding DNA: TGTGCCAGCAGCTTGAGAGATCAAGAGACCCAGTACTTC.

V and J are TRBV18 and TRBJ2-7; possible D gene TRBD1, 6 bases. This CDR3 is built from 13 residues. Germline V gives CDR1 KGHSH, CDR2 LQKENI. V lost 6 bases and J 4 bases, leaving 13 bases between the germline ends. Here the CDR3 DNA reads TGTGCCAGCTCGGACAGACAAATTTACGAGCAGTACTTC. Its protein product is CASSDRQIYEQYF. The full variable domain, rest sourced from reference TRBV18 and TRBJ2-7, is NAGVMQNPRHLVRRRGQEARLRCSPMKGHSHVYWYRQLPEEGLKFMVYLQKENIIDESGMPKERFSAEFPKEGPSILRIQQVVRGDSAAYFCASSDRQIYEQYFGPGTRLTVT.

This rearrangement joins TRBV9 to TRBJ2-2, with D possibly matching TRBD2 (6 bases). The CDR3 loop spans 15 amino acids. Trimming removed 3 bases at V and 3 bases at J, with 12 bases between. Germline V gene lookup returns CDR1 SGDLS and CDR2 YYNGEE. CDR3 sequence reads: CASSAAGGYTGELFF. CDR3 nucleotide sequence: TGTGCCAGCAGCGCTGCCGGGGGATACACCGGGGAGCTGTTTTTT.